What follows are 6 T cell receptor beta chains derived from one specimen sequenced in a study of naive and memory T cell subsets. Points from the study as a whole: Naive repertoires, especially CD8, held a few larger clonotypes, possibly memory cells re-expressing CD45RA.

No antigen has been identified for these receptors. An equimolar mix of two oligonucleotides served as the beta constant-region primer for TRBC1 and TRBC2. Nested alpha and beta constant-region primers with the SP2 primer drove four PCR rounds on ligated cDNA. MiXCR was run by TCRdb on the UMI-ligation and nested PCR reads, yielding one entry per CDR3 protein. The sample gives about 150,000 distinct CDR3 sequences, about 20% of which show up once; 0.11% is in the top ten. Sequenced: naive CD4+ T cells from blood. Receptors were obtained from a human donor in good health.

The chain recombines TRBV5-5 with TRBJ1-4; D gene unclear. Between the trimmed V and J ends, which lost 3 bases and 4 bases, there was a span of 10 bases. The germline V gene encodes CDR1 SGHKS and CDR2 YYEKEE (reference sequence). The CDR3 covers 14 residues. The CDR3 DNA is TGTGCCAGCAGCTCGGGCGGGCTTAATGAAAAACTGTTTTTT. It encodes CASSSGGLNEKLFF.

This clonotype was found many times. J is TRBJ2-7 and V is TRBV20-1; 7 bases are shared with TRBD1. The germline CDR1 and CDR2 sequences are DFQATT and SNEGSKA (reference sequence). The V and J ends lost 1 base and 6 bases, in that order; junction bases with no gene match: 3. This CDR3 comprises 12 residues. The CDR3 sequence is CSARGQGSEQYF. Written as DNA, the CDR3 is TGCAGTGCTAGAGGACAGGGAAGCGAGCAGTACTTC.

This clonotype was observed at least ten times. This chain connects TRBV6-5 to TRBJ1-4; D perhaps matches TRBD1 (6 bases). Germline loops: CDR1 MNHEY, CDR2 SVGAGI. V lost 6 bases to trimming and J lost 3 bases, with 14 bases between them. The CDR3 runs 15 residues. CDR3 sequence: CASSRTRGANEKLFF. The CDR3 DNA follows: TGTGCCAGCAGCCGGACCAGGGGAGCTAATGAAAAACTGTTTTTT.

This clonotype came up a few times. The genes are TRBV30 and TRBJ1-2; 8 positions agree with TRBD1. Looked up from germline, CDR1 is GTSNPN and CDR2 is SVGIG (reference sequence). The V segment lost 3 bases and the J segment 8 bases; nucleotides outside the gene matches: 8. The CDR3 extends over 13 amino acids. CDR3 loop: CAWRPTGVGGYTF. DNA of the CDR3: TGTGCCTGGAGACCGACAGGGGTGGGAGGCTACACCTTC.

This clonotype was detected only once. This chain uses TRBV5-6 with TRBJ2-2; D is undetermined. The germline V and J ends were trimmed by 0 bases and 0 bases, with 3 bases remaining between them. The CDR3 extends over 14 amino acids. The germline gives CDR1 SGHDT, CDR2 YYEEEE. The CDR3 loop is CASSLDPNTGELFF. The CDR3 DNA reads TGTGCCAGCAGCTTGGATCCGAACACCGGGGAGCTGTTTTTT.

This chain uses TRBV7-2 with TRBJ2-2, with 7 bases fitting TRBD1. This CDR3 spans 13 amino acids. Trimming at V came to 7 bases and at J to 6 bases, leaving 5 bases not matched to a gene. From germline, CDR1 is SGHTA and CDR2 FQGNSA. The CDR3 here is CASNSRGSGELFF. DNA of the CDR3: TGTGCCAGCAACTCCAGGGGGTCCGGGGAGCTGTTTTTT.